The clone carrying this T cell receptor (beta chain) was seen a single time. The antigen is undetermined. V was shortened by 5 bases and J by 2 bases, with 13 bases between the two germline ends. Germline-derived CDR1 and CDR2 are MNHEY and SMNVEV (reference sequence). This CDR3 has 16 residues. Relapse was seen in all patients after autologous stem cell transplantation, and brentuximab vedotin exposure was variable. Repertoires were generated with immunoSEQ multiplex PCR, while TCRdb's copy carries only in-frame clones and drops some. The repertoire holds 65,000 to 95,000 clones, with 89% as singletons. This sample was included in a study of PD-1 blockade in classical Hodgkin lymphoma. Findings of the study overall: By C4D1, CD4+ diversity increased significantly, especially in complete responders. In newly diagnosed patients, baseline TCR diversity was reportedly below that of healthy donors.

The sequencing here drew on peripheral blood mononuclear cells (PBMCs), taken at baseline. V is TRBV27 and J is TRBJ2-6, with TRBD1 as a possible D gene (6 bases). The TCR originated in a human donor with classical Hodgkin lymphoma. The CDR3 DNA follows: TGTGCCAGCAGTCTAAATTCAGGGGCTGGGGCCAACGTCCTGACTTTC. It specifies CASSLNSGAGANVLTF. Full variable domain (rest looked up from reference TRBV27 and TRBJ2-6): EAQVTQNPRYLITVTGKKLTVTCSQNMNHEYMSWYRQDPGLGLRQIYYSMNVEVTDKGDVPEGYKVSRKEKRNFPLILESPSPNQTSLYFCASSLNSGAGANVLTFGAGSRLTVL.